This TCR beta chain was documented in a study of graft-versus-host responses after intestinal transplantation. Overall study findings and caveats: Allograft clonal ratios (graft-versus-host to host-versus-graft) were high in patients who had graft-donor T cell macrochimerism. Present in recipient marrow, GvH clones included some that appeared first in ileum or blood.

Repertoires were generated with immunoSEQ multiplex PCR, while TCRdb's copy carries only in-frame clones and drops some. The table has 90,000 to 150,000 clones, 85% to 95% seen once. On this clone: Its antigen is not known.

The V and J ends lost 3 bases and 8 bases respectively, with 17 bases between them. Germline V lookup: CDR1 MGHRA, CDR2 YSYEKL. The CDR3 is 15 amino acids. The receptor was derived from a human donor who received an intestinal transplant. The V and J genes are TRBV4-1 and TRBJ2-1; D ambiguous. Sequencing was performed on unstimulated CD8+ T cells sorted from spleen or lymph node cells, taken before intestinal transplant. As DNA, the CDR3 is TGCGCCAGCAGCCACAAGGACGACCTTGGCGATGAGCAGTTCTTC. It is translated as CASSHKDDLGDEQFF.